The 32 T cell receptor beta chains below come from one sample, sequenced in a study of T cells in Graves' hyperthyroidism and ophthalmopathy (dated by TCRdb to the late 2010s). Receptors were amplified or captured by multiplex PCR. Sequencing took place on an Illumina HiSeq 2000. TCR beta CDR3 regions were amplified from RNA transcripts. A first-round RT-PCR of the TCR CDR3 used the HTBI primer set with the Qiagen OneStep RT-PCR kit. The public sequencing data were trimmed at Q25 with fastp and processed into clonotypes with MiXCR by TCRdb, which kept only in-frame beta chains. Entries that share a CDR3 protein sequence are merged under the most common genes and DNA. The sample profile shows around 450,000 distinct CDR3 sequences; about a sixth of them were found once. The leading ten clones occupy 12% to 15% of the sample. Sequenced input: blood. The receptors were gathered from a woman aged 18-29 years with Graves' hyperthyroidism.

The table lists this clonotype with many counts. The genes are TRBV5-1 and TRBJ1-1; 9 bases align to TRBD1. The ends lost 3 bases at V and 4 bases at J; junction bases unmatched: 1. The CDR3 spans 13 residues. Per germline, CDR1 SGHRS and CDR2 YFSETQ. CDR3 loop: CASSWGQGTEAFF. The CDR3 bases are TGCGCCAGCAGCTGGGGACAGGGCACTGAAGCTTTCTTT. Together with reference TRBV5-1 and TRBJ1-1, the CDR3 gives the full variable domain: KAGVTQTPRYLIKTRGQQVTLSCSPISGHRSVSWYQQTPGQGLQFLFEYFSETQRNKGNFPGRFSGRQFSNSRSEMNVSTLELGDSALYLCASSWGQGTEAFFGQGTRLTVV.

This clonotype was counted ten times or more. CDR3 nucleotide sequence: TGCAGTGCTAGAGTCGGGACAGGGTGGAATACGCAGTATTTT. Protein product: CSARVGTGWNTQYF. This chain connects TRBV20-1 to TRBJ2-3, with TRBD1 matching 9 bases. Unmatched junction bases numbered 6, after V lost 1 base and J lost 7 bases. CDR3 length: 14 amino acids. CDR1 and CDR2 from the germline V gene are DFQATT and SNEGSKA (reference sequence).

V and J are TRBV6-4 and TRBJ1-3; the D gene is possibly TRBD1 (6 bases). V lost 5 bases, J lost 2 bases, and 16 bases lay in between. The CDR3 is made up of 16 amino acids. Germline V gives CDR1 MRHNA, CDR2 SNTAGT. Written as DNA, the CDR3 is TGTGCCAGCAGTATAGGGGGAAAAGCGGCTGGAAACACCATATATTTT. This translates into CASSIGGKAAGNTIYF.

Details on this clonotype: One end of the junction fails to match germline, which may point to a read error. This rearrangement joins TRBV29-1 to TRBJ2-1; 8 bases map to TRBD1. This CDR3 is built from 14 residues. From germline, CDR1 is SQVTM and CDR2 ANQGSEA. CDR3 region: CSFDVVRGRDEQFF. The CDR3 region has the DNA TGCAGCTTTGACGTGGTCAGGGGGCGGGATGAGCAGTTCTTC.

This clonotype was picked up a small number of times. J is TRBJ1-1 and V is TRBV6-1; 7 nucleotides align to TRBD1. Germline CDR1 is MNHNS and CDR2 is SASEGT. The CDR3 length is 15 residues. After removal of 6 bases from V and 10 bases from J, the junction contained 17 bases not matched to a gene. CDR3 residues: CASSPRLQGQGVAFF. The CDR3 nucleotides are TGTGCCAGCAGCCCTAGACTACAGGGGCAGGGGGTAGCTTTCTTT.

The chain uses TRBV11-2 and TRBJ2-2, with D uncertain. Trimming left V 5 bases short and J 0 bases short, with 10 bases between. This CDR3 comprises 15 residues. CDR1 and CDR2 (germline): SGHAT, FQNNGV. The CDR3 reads CASSPILSNTGELFF. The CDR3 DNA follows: TGTGCCAGCAGCCCTATCCTTTCGAACACCGGGGAGCTGTTTTTT.

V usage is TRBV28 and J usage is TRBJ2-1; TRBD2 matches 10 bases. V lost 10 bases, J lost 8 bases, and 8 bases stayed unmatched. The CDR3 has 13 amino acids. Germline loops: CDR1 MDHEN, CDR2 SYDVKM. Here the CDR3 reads CATRAGGQDEQFF. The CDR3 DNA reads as TGTGCCACCCGAGCGGGAGGGCAGGATGAGCAGTTCTTC.

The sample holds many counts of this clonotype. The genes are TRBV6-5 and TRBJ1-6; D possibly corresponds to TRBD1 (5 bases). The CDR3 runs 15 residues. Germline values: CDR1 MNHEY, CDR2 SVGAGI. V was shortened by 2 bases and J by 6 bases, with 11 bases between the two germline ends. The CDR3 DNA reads TGTGCCAGCAGTTACGGGACGTCAGTTAATTCACCCCTCCACTTT. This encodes CASSYGTSVNSPLHF.

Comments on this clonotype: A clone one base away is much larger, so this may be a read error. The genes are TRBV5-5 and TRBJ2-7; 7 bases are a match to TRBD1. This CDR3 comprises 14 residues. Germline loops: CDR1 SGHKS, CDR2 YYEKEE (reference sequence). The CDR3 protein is CTSSLYRGRHEQYF. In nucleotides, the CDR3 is TGTACCAGCAGCTTGTACAGGGGTAGACACGAGCAGTACTTC.

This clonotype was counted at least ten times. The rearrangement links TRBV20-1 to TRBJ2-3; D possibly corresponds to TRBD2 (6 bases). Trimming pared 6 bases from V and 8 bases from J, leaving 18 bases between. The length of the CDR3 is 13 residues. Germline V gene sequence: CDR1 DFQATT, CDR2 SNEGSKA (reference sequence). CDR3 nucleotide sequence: TGCAGTGCAGGACTAAAACCGGGACTTACGCAGTATTTT. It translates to CSAGLKPGLTQYF.

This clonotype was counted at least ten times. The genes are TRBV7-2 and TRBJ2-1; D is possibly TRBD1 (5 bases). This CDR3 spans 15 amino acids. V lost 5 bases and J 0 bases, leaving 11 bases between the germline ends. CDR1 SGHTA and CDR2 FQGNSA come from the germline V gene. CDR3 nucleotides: TGTGCCAGCAGCATAGGGGTGGACTCCTACAATGAGCAGTTCTTC. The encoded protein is CASSIGVDSYNEQFF. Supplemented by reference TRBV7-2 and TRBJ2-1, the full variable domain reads GAGVSQSPSNKVTEKGKDVELRCDPISGHTALYWYRQSLGQGLEFLIYFQGNSAPDKSGLPSDRFSAERTGGSVSTLTIQRTQQEDSAVYLCASSIGVDSYNEQFFGPGTRLTVL.

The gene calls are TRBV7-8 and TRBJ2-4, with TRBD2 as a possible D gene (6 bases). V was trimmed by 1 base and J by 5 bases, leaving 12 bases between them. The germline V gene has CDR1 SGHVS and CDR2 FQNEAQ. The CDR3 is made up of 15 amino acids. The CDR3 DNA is TGTGCCAGCAGCTTAGGACCCCCGGGGGAAAACATTCAGTACTTC. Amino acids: CASSLGPPGENIQYF.

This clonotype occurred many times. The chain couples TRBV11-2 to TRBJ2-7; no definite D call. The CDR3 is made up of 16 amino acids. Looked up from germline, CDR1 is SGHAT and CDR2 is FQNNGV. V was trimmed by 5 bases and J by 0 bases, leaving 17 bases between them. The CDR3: CASSAHMIQTSYEQYF. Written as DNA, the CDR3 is TGTGCCAGCAGCGCCCACATGATCCAGACCTCCTACGAGCAGTACTTC.

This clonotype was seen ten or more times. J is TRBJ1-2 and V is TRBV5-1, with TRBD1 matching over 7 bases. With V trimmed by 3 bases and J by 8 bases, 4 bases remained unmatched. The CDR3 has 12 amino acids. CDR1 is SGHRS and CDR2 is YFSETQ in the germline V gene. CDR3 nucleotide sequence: TGCGCCAGCAGCTCGACAGGGCTAGGCTACACCTTC. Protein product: CASSSTGLGYTF.

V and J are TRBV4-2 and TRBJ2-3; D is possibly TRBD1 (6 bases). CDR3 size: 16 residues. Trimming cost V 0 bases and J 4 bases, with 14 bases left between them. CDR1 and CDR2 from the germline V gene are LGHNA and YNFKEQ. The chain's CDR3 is CASSQDVSGVADTQYF. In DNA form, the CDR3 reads TGTGCCAGCAGCCAAGATGTGTCAGGGGTAGCAGATACGCAGTATTTT.

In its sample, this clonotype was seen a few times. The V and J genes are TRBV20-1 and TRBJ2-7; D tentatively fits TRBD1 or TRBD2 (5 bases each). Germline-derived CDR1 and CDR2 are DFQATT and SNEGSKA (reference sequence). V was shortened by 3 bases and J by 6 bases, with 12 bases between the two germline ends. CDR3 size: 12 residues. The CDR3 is CSARDGTTEQYF. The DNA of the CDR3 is TGCAGTGCTAGGGACGGGACCACCGAGCAGTACTTC.

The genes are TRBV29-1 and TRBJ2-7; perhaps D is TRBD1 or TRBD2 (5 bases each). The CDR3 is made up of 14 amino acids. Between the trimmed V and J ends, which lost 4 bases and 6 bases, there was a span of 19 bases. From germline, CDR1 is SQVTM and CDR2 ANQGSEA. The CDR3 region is CSVVRNGATGEQYF. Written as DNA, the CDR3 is TGCAGCGTTGTCAGGAACGGGGCTACGGGCGAGCAGTACTTC.

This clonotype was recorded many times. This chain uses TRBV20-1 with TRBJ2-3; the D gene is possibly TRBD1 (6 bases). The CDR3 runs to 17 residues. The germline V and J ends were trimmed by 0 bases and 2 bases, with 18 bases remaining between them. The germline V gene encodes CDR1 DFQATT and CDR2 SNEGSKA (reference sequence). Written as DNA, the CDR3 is TGCAGTGCTAGAGATCTGGGTTCAGGGGCAACCACAGATACGCAGTATTTT. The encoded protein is CSARDLGSGATTDTQYF.

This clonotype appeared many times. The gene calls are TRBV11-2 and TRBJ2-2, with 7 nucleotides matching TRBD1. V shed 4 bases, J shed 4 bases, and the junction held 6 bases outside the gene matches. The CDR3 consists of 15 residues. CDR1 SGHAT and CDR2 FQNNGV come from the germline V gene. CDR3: CASSSETGATGELFF. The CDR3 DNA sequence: TGTGCCAGCAGCTCAGAAACAGGGGCCACCGGGGAGCTGTTTTTT.

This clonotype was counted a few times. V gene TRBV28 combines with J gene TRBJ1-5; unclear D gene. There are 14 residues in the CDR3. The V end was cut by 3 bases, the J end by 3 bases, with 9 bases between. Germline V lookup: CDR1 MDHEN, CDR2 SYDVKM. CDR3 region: CASSFRGDNQPQHF. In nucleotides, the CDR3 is TGTGCCAGCAGTTTCCGCGGGGACAATCAGCCCCAGCATTTT.

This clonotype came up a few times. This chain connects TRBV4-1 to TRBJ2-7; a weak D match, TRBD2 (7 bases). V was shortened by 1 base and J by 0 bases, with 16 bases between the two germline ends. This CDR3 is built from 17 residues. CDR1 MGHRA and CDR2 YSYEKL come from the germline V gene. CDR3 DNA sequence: TGCGCCAGCAGCCAAGCGCGGGGGTGGGGGCTCTCCTACGAGCAGTACTTC. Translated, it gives CASSQARGWGLSYEQYF.

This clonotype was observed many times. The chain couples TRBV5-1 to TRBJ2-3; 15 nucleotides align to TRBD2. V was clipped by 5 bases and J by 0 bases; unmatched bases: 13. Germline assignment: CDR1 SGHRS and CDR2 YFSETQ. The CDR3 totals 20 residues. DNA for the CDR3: TGCGCCAGCAGTGTGATGGGACTAGCGGGGGGAGTTCCTAGCACAGATACGCAGTATTTT. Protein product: CASSVMGLAGGVPSTDTQYF.

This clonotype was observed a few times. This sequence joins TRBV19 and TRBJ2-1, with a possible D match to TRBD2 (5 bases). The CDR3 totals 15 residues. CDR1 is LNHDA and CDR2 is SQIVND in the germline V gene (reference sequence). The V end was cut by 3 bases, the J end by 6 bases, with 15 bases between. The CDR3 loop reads CASSILRTPINEQFF. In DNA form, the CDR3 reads TGTGCCAGTAGTATCTTGAGGACTCCGATCAATGAGCAGTTCTTC.

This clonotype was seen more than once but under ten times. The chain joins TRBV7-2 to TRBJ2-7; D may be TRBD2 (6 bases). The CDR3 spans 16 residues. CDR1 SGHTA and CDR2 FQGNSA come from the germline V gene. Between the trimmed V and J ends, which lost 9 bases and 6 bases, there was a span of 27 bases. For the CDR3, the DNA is TGTGCCAGTAGTATATTATCCGGCGGGGAGATGGGCGAGCAGTACTTC. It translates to CASSILSGGEMGEQYF.

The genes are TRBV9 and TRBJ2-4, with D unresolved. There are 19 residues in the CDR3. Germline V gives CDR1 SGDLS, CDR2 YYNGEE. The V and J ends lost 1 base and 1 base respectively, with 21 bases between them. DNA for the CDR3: TGTGCCAGCAGCGTACCCCCGGGTTCGGCCTTTAATGCCAAAAACATTCAGTACTTC. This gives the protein CASSVPPGSAFNAKNIQYF.

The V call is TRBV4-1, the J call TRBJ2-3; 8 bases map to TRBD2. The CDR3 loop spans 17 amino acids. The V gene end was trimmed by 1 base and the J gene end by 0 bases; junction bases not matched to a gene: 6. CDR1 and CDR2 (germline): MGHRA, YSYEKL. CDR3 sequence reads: CASSQGVLAGSTDTQYF. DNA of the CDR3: TGCGCCAGCAGCCAAGGAGTTCTAGCGGGTAGCACAGATACGCAGTATTTT.

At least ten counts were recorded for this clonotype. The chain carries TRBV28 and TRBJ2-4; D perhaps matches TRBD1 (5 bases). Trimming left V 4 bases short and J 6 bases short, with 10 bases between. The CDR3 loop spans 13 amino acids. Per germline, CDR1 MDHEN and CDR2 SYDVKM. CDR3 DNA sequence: TGTGCCAGCAGTTCCGACAGACCAAACATTCAGTACTTC. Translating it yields CASSSDRPNIQYF.

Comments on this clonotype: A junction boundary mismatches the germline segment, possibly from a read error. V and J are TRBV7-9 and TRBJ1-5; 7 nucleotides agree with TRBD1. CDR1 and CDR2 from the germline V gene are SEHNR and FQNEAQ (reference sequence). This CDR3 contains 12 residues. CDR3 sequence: CASAWDSQPQHF. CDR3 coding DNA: TGCGCCAGCGCCTGGGACAGTCAGCCCCAGCATTTT.

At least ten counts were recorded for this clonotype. CDR3 nucleotides: TGTGCCAGCAGCGCCGGGGACGAGCAGTACTTC. Encoded protein: CASSAGDEQYF. The chain joins TRBV7-2 to TRBJ2-7, with a weak D call TRBD2 (5 bases). CDR3 length equals 11 residues. V gave up 5 bases and J gave up 5 bases, with 7 bases separating them. CDR1 is SGHTA, CDR2 FQGNSA, per germline.

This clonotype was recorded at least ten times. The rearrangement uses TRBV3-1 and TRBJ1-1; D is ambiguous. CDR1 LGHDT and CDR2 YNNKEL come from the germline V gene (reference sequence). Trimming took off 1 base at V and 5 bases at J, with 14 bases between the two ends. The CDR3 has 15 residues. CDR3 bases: TGTGCCAGCAGCCAAGGAAATTCACGGGAGACTGAAGCTTTCTTT. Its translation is CASSQGNSRETEAFF.

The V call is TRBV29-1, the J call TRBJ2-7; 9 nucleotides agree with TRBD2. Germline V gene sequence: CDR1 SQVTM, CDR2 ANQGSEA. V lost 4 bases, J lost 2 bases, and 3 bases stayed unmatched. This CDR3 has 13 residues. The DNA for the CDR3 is TGCAGCGTTGGAGCGGGGGGAACCTACGAGCAGTACTTC. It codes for CSVGAGGTYEQYF.

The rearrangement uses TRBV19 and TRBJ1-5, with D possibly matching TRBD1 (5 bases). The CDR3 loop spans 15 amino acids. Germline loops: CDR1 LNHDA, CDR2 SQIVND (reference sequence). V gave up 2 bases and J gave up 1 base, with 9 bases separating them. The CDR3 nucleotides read TGTGCCAGTAGTATATTACGGGGGAGCAATCAGCCCCAGCATTTT. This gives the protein CASSILRGSNQPQHF.